The 7 T cell receptor beta chains listed next were all sequenced from one sample in a study of Graves' ophthalmopathy and Graves' hyperthyroidism. CDR3 regions of TCR beta were amplified from RNA transcripts. RT-PCR with HTBI primers came first, then second-round multiplex PCR. TCRdb recomputed calls from the multiplex PCR reads with MiXCR, one row per CDR3 protein. The sample has under 250,000 distinct CDR3 sequences; about 22% are singletons. The specimen was peripheral blood. The receptors were gathered from a woman in her fifties or sixties with Graves' ophthalmopathy.

This clonotype was counted ten times or more. V and J are TRBV29-1 and TRBJ1-1, with D possibly matching TRBD1 (6 bases). V shed 4 bases and J shed 8 bases, with 8 bases lying between them. This CDR3 contains 10 residues. CDR1 is SQVTM, CDR2 ANQGSEA, per germline. The CDR3 is CSVGTVEAFF. The CDR3 DNA reads TGCAGCGTTGGGACAGTCGAAGCTTTCTTT.

This clonotype was detected many times. The chain has TRBV10-3 and TRBJ1-5; a possible D gene is TRBD1 (5 bases). The CDR3 is 14 residues long. CDR1 is ENHRY and CDR2 is SYGVKD in the germline V gene. The germline V and J ends were trimmed by 2 bases and 6 bases, with 11 bases remaining between them. The DNA for the CDR3 is TGTGCCATCAGTGAGATGTCAGGGAGTCAGCCCCAGCATTTT. This gives the protein CAISEMSGSQPQHF.

This clonotype was seen many times. The V and J genes are TRBV6-5 and TRBJ2-7, with 10 bases lining up with TRBD1. Germline V gene sequence: CDR1 MNHEY, CDR2 SVGAGI. Unmatched junction bases numbered 5, after V lost 3 bases and J lost 6 bases. This CDR3 has 14 amino acids. CDR3 residues: CASSYKGQGTEQYF. CDR3 nucleotide sequence: TGTGCCAGCAGTTATAAGGGACAGGGGACCGAGCAGTACTTC.

This clonotype was observed at least ten times. This chain uses TRBV27 with TRBJ2-5; D is uncertain. Germline CDR1 and CDR2: MNHEY and SMNVEV (reference sequence). V was trimmed by 3 bases and J by 4 bases, leaving 15 bases between them. The CDR3 has 15 residues. The CDR3, as DNA: TGTGCCAGCAGTTTCAGCCCTGGGAATTTAGAGACCCAGTACTTC. Translating gives CASSFSPGNLETQYF.

This chain links TRBV5-5 with TRBJ1-1; no clear D. The CDR3 length is 16 residues. The germline V gene has CDR1 SGHKS and CDR2 YYEKEE (reference sequence). The ends were cut back, 0 bases at V and 1 base at J, with 13 bases in the middle. CDR3 in DNA: TGTGCCAGCAGCTTGGTTTTCGGGAGATCGAACACTGAAGCTTTCTTT. This translates into CASSLVFGRSNTEAFF.

This clonotype has a count of ten or more. This rearrangement joins TRBV11-2 to TRBJ1-2, with 12 nucleotides matching TRBD1. The CDR3 consists of 16 residues. V shed 3 bases, J shed 7 bases, and the junction held 9 bases outside the gene matches. Germline V gene data show CDR1 as SGHAT and CDR2 as FQNNGV. DNA of the CDR3: TGTGCCAGCAGCTTCCCCCCCGGGACAGGGGGCATTGGCTACACCTTC. The encoded protein is CASSFPPGTGGIGYTF.

J is TRBJ1-1 and V is TRBV7-8; no clear D. The CDR3 loop spans 13 amino acids. Germline values: CDR1 SGHVS, CDR2 FQNEAQ. V dropped 6 bases and J dropped 1 base, with 9 bases sitting between them. The CDR3 spells CASSQDSNTEAFF. In nucleotides, the CDR3 is TGTGCCAGCAGTCAGGACTCGAACACTGAAGCTTTCTTT.